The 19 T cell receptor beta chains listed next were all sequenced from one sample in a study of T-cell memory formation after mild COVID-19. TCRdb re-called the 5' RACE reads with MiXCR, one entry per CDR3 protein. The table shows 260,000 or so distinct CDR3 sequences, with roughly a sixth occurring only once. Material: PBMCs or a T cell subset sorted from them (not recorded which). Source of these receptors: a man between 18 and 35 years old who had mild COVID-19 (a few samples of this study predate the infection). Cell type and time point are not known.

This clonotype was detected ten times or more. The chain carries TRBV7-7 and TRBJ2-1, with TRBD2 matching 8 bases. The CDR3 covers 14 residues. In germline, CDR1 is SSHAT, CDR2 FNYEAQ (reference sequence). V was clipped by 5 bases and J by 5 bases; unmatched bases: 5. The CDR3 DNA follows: TGTGCCAGCAGCCCGGGGGGGATGGACAATGAGCAGTTCTTC. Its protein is CASSPGGMDNEQFF.

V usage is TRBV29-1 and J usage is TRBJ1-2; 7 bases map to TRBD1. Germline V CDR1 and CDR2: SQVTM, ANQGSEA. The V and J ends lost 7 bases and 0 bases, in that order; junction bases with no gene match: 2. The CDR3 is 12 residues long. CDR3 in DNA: TGCAGCGCTGACAGGGCTAACTATGGCTACACCTTC. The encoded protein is CSADRANYGYTF.

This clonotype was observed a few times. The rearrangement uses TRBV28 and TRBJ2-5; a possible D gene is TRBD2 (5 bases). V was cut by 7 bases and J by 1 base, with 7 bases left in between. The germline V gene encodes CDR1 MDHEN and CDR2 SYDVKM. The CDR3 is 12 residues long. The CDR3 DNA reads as TGTGCCAGCACGGAGGCCCAAGAGACCCAGTACTTC. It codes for CASTEAQETQYF.

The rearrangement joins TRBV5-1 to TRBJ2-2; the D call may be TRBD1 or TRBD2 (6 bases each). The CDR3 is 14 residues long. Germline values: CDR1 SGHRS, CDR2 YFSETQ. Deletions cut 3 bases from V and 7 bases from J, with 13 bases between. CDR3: CASSSGAQGGELFF. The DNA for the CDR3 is TGCGCCAGCAGCTCGGGGGCCCAGGGCGGGGAGCTGTTTTTT.

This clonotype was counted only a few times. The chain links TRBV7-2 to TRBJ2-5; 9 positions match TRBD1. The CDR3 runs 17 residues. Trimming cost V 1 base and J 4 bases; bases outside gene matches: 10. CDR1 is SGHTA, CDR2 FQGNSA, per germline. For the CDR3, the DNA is TGTGCCAGCAGCTTAGATACCGGGACAGGGCGTGGAGAGACCCAGTACTTC. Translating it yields CASSLDTGTGRGETQYF.

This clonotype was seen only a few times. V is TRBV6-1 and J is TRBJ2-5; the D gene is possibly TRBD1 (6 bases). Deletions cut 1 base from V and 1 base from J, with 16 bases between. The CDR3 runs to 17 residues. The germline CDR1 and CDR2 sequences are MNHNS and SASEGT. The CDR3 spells CASSEGWPGVVQETQYF. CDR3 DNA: TGTGCCAGCAGTGAAGGATGGCCAGGGGTAGTCCAAGAGACCCAGTACTTC.

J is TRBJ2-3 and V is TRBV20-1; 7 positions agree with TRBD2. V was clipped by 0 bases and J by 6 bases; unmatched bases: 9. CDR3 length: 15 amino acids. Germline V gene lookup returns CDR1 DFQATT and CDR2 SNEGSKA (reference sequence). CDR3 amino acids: CSARELATASDTQYF. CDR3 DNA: TGCAGTGCTAGAGAACTAGCGACCGCTTCGGATACGCAGTATTTT.

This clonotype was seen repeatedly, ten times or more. The CDR3 loop is CASIANNEQFF. CDR3 bases: TGCGCCAGCATTGCCAACAATGAGCAGTTCTTC. This chain links TRBV5-1 with TRBJ2-1; no firm D call. CDR3 size: 11 residues. V was shortened by 6 bases and J by 5 bases, with 6 bases between the two germline ends. Looked up from germline, CDR1 is SGHRS and CDR2 is YFSETQ.

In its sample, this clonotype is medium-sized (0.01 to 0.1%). This CDR3 reads CASRLKLTSQETQYF. In DNA form, the CDR3 reads TGTGCCAGCAGACTTAAGTTGACGTCCCAAGAGACCCAGTACTTC. V and J are TRBV6-6 and TRBJ2-5; D not resolved. V was clipped by 6 bases and J by 1 base, with 15 bases between them. CDR3 length equals 15 residues. The V gene's germline CDR1 is MNHNY and CDR2 SVGAGI (reference sequence).

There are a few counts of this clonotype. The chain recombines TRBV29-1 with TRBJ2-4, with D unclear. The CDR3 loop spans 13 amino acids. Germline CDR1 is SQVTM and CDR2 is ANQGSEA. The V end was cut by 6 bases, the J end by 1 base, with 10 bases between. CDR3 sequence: CSVGFGAKNIQYF. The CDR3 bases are TGCAGCGTCGGTTTCGGGGCCAAAAACATTCAGTACTTC.

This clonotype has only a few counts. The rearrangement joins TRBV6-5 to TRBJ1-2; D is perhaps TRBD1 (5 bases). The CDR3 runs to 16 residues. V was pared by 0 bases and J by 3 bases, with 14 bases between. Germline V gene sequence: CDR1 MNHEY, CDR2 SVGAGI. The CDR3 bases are TGTGCCAGCAGTTACTCTTACGGGGGGTGGGACTATGGCTACACCTTC. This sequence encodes CASSYSYGGWDYGYTF.

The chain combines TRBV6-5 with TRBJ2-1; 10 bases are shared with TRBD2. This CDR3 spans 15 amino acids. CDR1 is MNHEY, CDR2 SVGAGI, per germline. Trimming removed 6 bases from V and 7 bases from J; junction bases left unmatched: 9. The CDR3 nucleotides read TGTGCCAGCAGACCCAGCGGGGGGGCCTGGAATGAGCAGTTCTTC. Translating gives CASRPSGGAWNEQFF.

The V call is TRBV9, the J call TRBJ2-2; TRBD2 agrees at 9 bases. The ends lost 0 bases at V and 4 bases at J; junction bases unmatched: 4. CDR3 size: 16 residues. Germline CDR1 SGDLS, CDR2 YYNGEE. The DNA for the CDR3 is TGTGCCAGCAGCGTAGCCAGCGGGGGGACCACCGGGGAGCTGTTTTTT. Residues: CASSVASGGTTGELFF.

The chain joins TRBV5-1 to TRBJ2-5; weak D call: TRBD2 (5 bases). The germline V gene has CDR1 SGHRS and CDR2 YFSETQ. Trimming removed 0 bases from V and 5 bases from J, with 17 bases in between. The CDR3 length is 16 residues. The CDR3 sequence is CASSLVGFRGDETQYF. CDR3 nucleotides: TGCGCCAGCAGCTTGGTCGGATTCCGGGGTGATGAGACCCAGTACTTC.

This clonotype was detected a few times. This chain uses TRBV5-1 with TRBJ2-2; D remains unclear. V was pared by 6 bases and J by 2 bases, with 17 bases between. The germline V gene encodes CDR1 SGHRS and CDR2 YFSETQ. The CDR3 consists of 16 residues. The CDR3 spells CASNLNQGGNTGELFF. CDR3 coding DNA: TGCGCCAGCAATCTTAATCAAGGCGGAAACACCGGGGAGCTGTTTTTT.

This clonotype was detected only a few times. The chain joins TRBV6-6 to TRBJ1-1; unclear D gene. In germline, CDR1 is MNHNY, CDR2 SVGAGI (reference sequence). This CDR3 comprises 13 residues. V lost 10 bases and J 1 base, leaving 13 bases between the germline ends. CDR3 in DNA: TGTGCCATCTTTGCGCGGGGGAACACTGAAGCTTTCTTT. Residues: CAIFARGNTEAFF.

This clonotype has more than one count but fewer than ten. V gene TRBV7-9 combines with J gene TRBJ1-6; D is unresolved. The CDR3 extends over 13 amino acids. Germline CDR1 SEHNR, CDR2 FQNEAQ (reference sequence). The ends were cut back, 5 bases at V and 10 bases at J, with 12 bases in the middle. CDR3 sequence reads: CASSQVWGSPLHF. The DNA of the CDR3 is TGTGCCAGCAGCCAAGTTTGGGGATCACCCCTCCACTTT.

CDR3 sequence: CASSLGQPTNYGYTF. The CDR3, as DNA: TGTGCCAGCAGCTTGGGACAGCCGACTAACTATGGCTACACCTTC. The chain links TRBV5-4 to TRBJ1-2; D is possibly TRBD1 (5 bases). Germline loops: CDR1 SGHNT, CDR2 YYREEE (reference sequence). This CDR3 region has 15 residues. Between the trimmed V and J ends, which lost 0 bases and 0 bases, there was a span of 9 bases.

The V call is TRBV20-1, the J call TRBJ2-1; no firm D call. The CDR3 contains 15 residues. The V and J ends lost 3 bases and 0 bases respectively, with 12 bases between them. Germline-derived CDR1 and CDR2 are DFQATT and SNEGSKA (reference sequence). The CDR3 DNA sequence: TGCAGTGCTAGGATTCAGTTTAGCTCCTACAATGAGCAGTTCTTC. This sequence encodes CSARIQFSSYNEQFF.